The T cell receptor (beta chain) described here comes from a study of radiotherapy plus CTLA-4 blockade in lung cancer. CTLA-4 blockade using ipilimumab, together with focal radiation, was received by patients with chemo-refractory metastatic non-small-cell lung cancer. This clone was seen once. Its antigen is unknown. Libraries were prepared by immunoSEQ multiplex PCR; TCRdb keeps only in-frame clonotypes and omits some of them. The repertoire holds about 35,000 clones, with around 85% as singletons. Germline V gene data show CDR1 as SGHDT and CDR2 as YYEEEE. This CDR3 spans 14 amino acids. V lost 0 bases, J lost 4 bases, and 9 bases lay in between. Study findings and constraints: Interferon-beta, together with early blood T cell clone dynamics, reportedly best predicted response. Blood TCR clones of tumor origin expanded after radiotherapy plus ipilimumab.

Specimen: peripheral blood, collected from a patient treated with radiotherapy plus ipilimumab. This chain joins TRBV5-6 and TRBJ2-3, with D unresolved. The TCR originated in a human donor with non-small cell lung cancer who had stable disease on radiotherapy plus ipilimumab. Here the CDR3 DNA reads TGTGCCAGCAGCTTGGGCCAGGAATCAGATACGCAGTATTTT. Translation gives CASSLGQESDTQYF.